The rows below give T cell receptor beta chains drawn from one sample of a study of T cells in Graves' hyperthyroidism and ophthalmopathy. TCRdb independently ran MiXCR on the multiplex PCR reads; one entry per CDR3 protein. The sample yields hundreds of thousands of distinct CDR3 sequences, more than 12% seen once. The sequenced sample was blood. The receptor source for this set is a woman aged 45-65 years with Graves' ophthalmopathy. CDR3s include the opening cysteine and the closing phenylalanine or tryptophan. The order of the fields is V gene, D gene, J gene, clone size, CDR3 protein, CDR3 DNA. A D gene is named only where the DNA matches it firmly. Not all rows give a size; the values are once, few, many and, for expanded clones, a class.

V: TRBV10-3
D: TRBD2
J: TRBJ2-7
size: NA
CDR3: CAISVQGTMGYEQYF
DNA: TGTGCCATCAGTGTTCAAGGGACTATGGGATACGAGCAGTACTTC

V: TRBV6-1
D: NA
J: TRBJ2-7
size: many
CDR3: CASSQPDSGGYEQYF
DNA: TGTGCCAGCAGCCAGCCCGACAGTGGCGGCTACGAGCAGTACTTC

V: TRBV2
D: TRBD1
J: TRBJ2-2
size: many
CDR3: CASSGTGYTGELFF
DNA: TGTGCCAGCAGTGGGACAGGCTACACCGGGGAGCTGTTTTTT

V: TRBV5-1
D: NA
J: TRBJ2-5
size: many
CDR3: CASRQGTGETQYF
DNA: TGCGCCAGCAGGCAGGGGACGGGAGAGACCCAGTACTTC

V: TRBV7-3
D: NA
J: TRBJ2-1
size: many
CDR3: CASSYLGQSHNEQFF
DNA: TGTGCCAGCAGCTACCTCGGGCAGTCTCACAATGAGCAGTTCTTC

V: TRBV6-1
D: TRBD1
J: TRBJ1-5
size: many
CDR3: CASTITGTGDCQPQHF
DNA: TGTGCCAGCACCATAACCGGGACAGGGGATTGTCAGCCCCAGCATTTT

V: TRBV28
D: TRBD1
J: TRBJ1-2
size: many
CDR3: CASNRGTANYGYTF
DNA: TGTGCCAGCAATCGCGGGACAGCTAACTATGGCTACACCTTC

V: TRBV6-5
D: TRBD1
J: TRBJ2-1
size: NA
CDR3: CASSSAQGARNEQFF
DNA: TGTGCCAGCAGTTCGGCGCAGGGGGCTCGAAATGAGCAGTTCTTC

V: TRBV12-5
D: NA
J: TRBJ2-7
size: many
CDR3: CASGLAESSYEQYF
DNA: TGTGCTAGTGGTTTGGCGGAGAGCTCCTACGAGCAGTACTTC

V: TRBV6-1
D: TRBD1
J: TRBJ1-5
size: few
CDR3: CASLDRGTNQPQHF
DNA: TGTGCCAGCCTTGACAGGGGTACTAATCAGCCCCAGCATTTT

V: TRBV11-3
D: TRBD1
J: TRBJ1-1
size: many
CDR3: CASSLVRGAILMNTEAFF
DNA: TGTGCCAGCAGCTTAGTCAGGGGGGCTATTCTCATGAACACTGAAGCTTTCTTT

V: TRBV20-1
D: NA
J: TRBJ2-7
size: many
CDR3: CSARDIGQAVYGEQYF
DNA: TGCAGTGCTAGAGATATAGGGCAGGCGGTTTATGGCGAGCAGTACTTC

V: TRBV28
D: NA
J: TRBJ2-2
size: many
CDR3: CASRSKARWNTGELFF
DNA: TGTGCCAGCAGGTCTAAGGCTCGCTGGAACACCGGGGAGCTGTTTTTT

V: TRBV20-1
D: NA
J: TRBJ2-1
size: many
CDR3: CSARAGVDGNEQFF
DNA: TGCAGTGCTAGAGCCGGGGTCGATGGCAATGAGCAGTTCTTC

V: TRBV6-1
D: NA
J: TRBJ2-5
size: NA
CDR3: CASSSKRAPRGTKEPTAETQYF
DNA: TGTGCCAGCTCAAGTAAGCGGGCCCCCAGGGGGACAAAAGAACCTACCGCGGAGACCCAGTACTTC

V: TRBV28
D: TRBD2
J: TRBJ2-7
size: many
CDR3: CASSSPGSGRIYEQYF
DNA: TGTGCCAGCAGTTCCCCGGGGAGCGGGAGAATCTACGAGCAGTACTTC

V: TRBV25-1
D: NA
J: TRBJ1-1
size: NA
CDR3: CASRTIDSNTEAFF
DNA: TGTGCCAGTAGGACAATCGATTCAAACACTGAAGCTTTCTTT

V: TRBV12-3/TRBV12-4
D: NA
J: TRBJ1-2
size: few
CDR3: CASTSRSDNYGYTF
DNA: TGTGCCAGCACCTCCCGGTCCGATAACTATGGCTACACCTTC

V: TRBV20-1
D: TRBD2
J: TRBJ2-7
size: many
CDR3: CSARGGAGVIYEQYF
DNA: TGCAGTGCTAGAGGTGGGGCGGGAGTAATATACGAGCAGTACTTC

V: TRBV5-5
D: TRBD2
J: TRBJ2-1
size: few
CDR3: CASSLAKREKSYNEQFF
DNA: TGTGCCAGCAGCTTGGCCAAGCGGGAGAAGTCCTACAATGAGCAGTTCTTC

V: TRBV2
D: TRBD2
J: TRBJ2-1
size: many
CDR3: CATGVRGTSGRNEQFF
DNA: TGTGCCACTGGGGTGAGGGGGACTAGCGGCCGGAATGAGCAGTTCTTC

V: TRBV4-1
D: NA
J: TRBJ1-4
size: NA
CDR3: CASSQDPGQYEKLFF
DNA: TGCGCCAGCAGCCAAGATCCAGGACAGTATGAAAAACTGTTTTTT

V: TRBV7-6
D: TRBD1
J: TRBJ1-4
size: NA
CDR3: CASSLIDRDDEKLFF
DNA: TGTGCCAGCAGCTTAATAGACAGGGACGATGAAAAACTGTTTTTT

V: TRBV5-1
D: NA
J: TRBJ1-1
size: many
CDR3: CASTDSLNTEAFF
DNA: TGCGCCAGCACGGACAGTCTGAACACTGAAGCTTTCTTT

V: TRBV3-1
D: NA
J: TRBJ1-2
size: once
CDR3: CASSPDERYGYTF
DNA: TGTGCCAGCAGCCCCGACGAGCGCTATGGCTACACCTTC

V: TRBV15
D: TRBD1
J: TRBJ2-5
size: few
CDR3: CATSRRQGETQYF
DNA: TGTGCCACCAGCAGGAGACAGGGAGAGACCCAGTACTTC

V: TRBV18
D: NA
J: TRBJ1-3
size: many
CDR3: CASSPPSGVGNTIYF
DNA: TGTGCCAGCTCACCACCATCAGGGGTTGGAAACACCATATATTTT

V: TRBV7-9
D: NA
J: TRBJ2-7
size: few
CDR3: CASSDGDNYEQYF
DNA: TGTGCCAGCTCGGACGGAGACAACTACGAGCAGTACTTC

V: TRBV28
D: TRBD2
J: TRBJ2-5
size: many
CDR3: CASSLIRGGAQETQYF
DNA: TGTGCCAGCAGTTTGATCCGGGGAGGGGCACAAGAGACCCAGTACTTC

V: TRBV11-2
D: NA
J: TRBJ2-7
size: many
CDR3: CASSDFDPSYEQYF
DNA: TGTGCCAGCAGCGATTTCGACCCCTCCTACGAGCAGTACTTC

V: TRBV9
D: NA
J: TRBJ2-3
size: NA
CDR3: CASSVRLDTDTQYF
DNA: TGTGCCAGCAGCGTCAGGCTAGACACAGATACGCAGTATTTT

V: TRBV12-5
D: NA
J: TRBJ1-1
size: many
CDR3: CASGQRRAEAFF
DNA: TGTGCTAGTGGTCAGCGGAGGGCTGAAGCTTTCTTT

V: TRBV5-1
D: NA
J: TRBJ1-3
size: NA
CDR3: CASSAPDRGNTIYF
DNA: TGCGCCAGCAGCGCCCCCGACAGGGGAAACACCATATATTTT

V: TRBV9
D: NA
J: TRBJ2-7
size: NA
CDR3: CASSVGTYYEQYF
DNA: TGTGCCAGCAGCGTTGGAACCTACTACGAGCAGTACTTC

V: TRBV20-1
D: NA
J: TRBJ1-1
size: NA
CDR3: CSARWGGTLNTEAFF
DNA: TGCAGTGCTAGATGGGGGGGGACCTTGAACACTGAAGCTTTCTTT

V: TRBV19
D: TRBD2
J: TRBJ2-1
size: NA
CDR3: CASGLAGVYNEQFF
DNA: TGTGCCAGCGGACTAGCGGGGGTATACAATGAGCAGTTCTTC

V: TRBV19
D: NA
J: TRBJ2-3
size: few
CDR3: CASSKLQGVSTDTQYF
DNA: TGTGCCAGTAGTAAACTACAGGGAGTTAGCACAGATACGCAGTATTTT

V: TRBV10-3
D: TRBD1
J: TRBJ1-1
size: many
CDR3: CAISDPRDRGTEAFF
DNA: TGTGCCATCAGTGACCCGCGGGACAGAGGCACTGAAGCTTTCTTT

V: TRBV20-1
D: NA
J: TRBJ2-7
size: NA
CDR3: CSADRPSYEQYF
DNA: TGCAGTGCTGACCGGCCCTCCTACGAGCAGTACTTC

V: TRBV7-9
D: NA
J: TRBJ2-7
size: many
CDR3: CASKQVGLRWQYF
DNA: TGTGCCAGCAAACAGGTGGGCCTACGATGGCAGTACTTC

V: TRBV20-1
D: TRBD2
J: TRBJ2-5
size: few
CDR3: CSAGRTSMGTQYF
DNA: TGCAGTGCCGGACGGACTAGCATGGGGACCCAGTACTTC

V: TRBV20-1
D: NA
J: TRBJ2-5
size: many
CDR3: CSAWHGETQYF
DNA: TGCAGTGCTTGGCACGGAGAGACCCAGTACTTC

V: TRBV7-8
D: TRBD2
J: TRBJ2-3
size: few
CDR3: CASTPTITGGAGTDTQYF
DNA: TGTGCCAGCACCCCTACCATAACGGGGGGAGCTGGCACAGATACGCAGTATTTT

V: TRBV29-1
D: NA
J: TRBJ1-1
size: NA
CDR3: CSVEDRRIKNTEAFF
DNA: TGCAGCGTTGAAGATCGGCGGATTAAAAACACTGAAGCTTTCTTT

V: TRBV20-1
D: TRBD1
J: TRBJ1-6
size: many
CDR3: CSARGTGDSPLHF
DNA: TGCAGTGCTAGGGGGACAGGGGATTCACCCCTCCACTTT

V: TRBV28
D: NA
J: TRBJ1-1
size: many
CDR3: CASSAVGSMNTEAFF
DNA: TGTGCCAGCAGTGCCGTCGGATCCATGAACACTGAAGCTTTCTTT

V: TRBV7-9
D: TRBD2
J: TRBJ2-1
size: many
CDR3: CASSWVAGRENHNEQFF
DNA: TGTGCCAGCAGCTGGGTAGCGGGGAGGGAGAACCACAATGAGCAGTTCTTC

V: TRBV29-1
D: TRBD1
J: TRBJ2-7
size: few
CDR3: CSVGDRGLEQYF
DNA: TGCAGCGTTGGCGACAGGGGGCTCGAGCAGTACTTC

V: TRBV29-1
D: TRBD2
J: TRBJ2-1
size: many
CDR3: CSVDAGVGYNEQFF
DNA: TGCAGCGTTGACGCGGGGGTTGGTTACAATGAGCAGTTCTTC